This is a list of T cell receptor beta chains from one sample in a study of T cell repertoires in cytomegalovirus infection. No antigen is known for these receptors. TCRdb passed the reads through MiXCR, listing each CDR3 protein once. The sample has approximately 65,000 distinct CDR3 sequences, about 19% seen once. Sequenced material: CD8+ T cells from cultured PBMCs, taken from culture after CMV antigen stimulation. Source of these receptors: a human donor in good health (CMV status not recorded). Some clones in this sample may be carry-over from other donors' samples. Each CDR3 is given with its conserved first and last residue. The D gene is left open where the match is weak. Some rows have no size entry. The others give once, few or many, or a class for an expanded clone.

d_gene | j_gene | len | v_gene | abundance | CDR3nt | CDR3aa
- | TRBJ2-3 | 13 | TRBV27 | few | TGTGCCAGCAGTTTATCAGCGAGGGATACGCAGTATTTT | CASSLSARDTQYF
- | TRBJ2-7 | 14 | TRBV6-2/TRBV6-3 | - | TGTGCCAGCAGTTACACGGGGGCCAACCACGAGCAGTACTTC | CASSYTGANHEQYF
TRBD1 | TRBJ1-6 | 16 | TRBV11-2 | few | TGTGCCAGCAGCCCGACAGGGGGAATACGTAATTCACCCCTCCACTTT | CASSPTGGIRNSPLHF
- | TRBJ1-5 | 16 | TRBV19 | - | TGTGCCAGTAGTATTTGGAGGGCGGTAGAGAATCAGCCCCAGCATTTT | CASSIWRAVENQPQHF
TRBD1 | TRBJ1-1 | 16 | TRBV12-3/TRBV12-4 | few | TGTGCCAGCAGTTTCTGGGACAGGGGGCGGGACACTGAAGCTTTCTTT | CASSFWDRGRDTEAFF
TRBD2 | TRBJ2-2 | 15 | TRBV5-5 | - | TGTGCCAGCACCTCGGGAGGGGCGAACACCGGGGAGCTGTTTTTT | CASTSGGANTGELFF
TRBD1 | TRBJ2-7 | 14 | TRBV7-2 | - | TGTGCCAGCAGCTTAGCCCAGGGGGCGAGGGAGCAGTACTTC | CASSLAQGAREQYF
TRBD1 | TRBJ2-7 | 14 | TRBV19 | - | TGTGCCAGTAGGGCCCGACAGGGTTCCCACGAGCAGTACTTC | CASRARQGSHEQYF
TRBD1 | TRBJ2-1 | 13 | TRBV25-1 | - | TGTGCCAGCAGTGAGCAGGGGGTCAATGAGCAGTTCTTC | CASSEQGVNEQFF
TRBD2 | TRBJ2-5 | 18 | TRBV6-1 | - | TGTGCCAGCAGTCCATTCACCGGGACTAGCGGGGGGGAAGAGACCCAGTACTTC | CASSPFTGTSGGEETQYF
- | TRBJ1-1 | 14 | TRBV6-5 | once | TGTGCCAGCAGGCTACGGACAGTTAACACTGAAGCTTTCTTT | CASRLRTVNTEAFF
- | TRBJ2-7 | 14 | TRBV11-2 | - | TGTGCCAGCAGCTTAAGGGGAAATCACTACGAGCAGTACTTC | CASSLRGNHYEQYF
TRBD2 | TRBJ2-1 | 13 | TRBV7-2 | few | TGTGCCAGCAGCCGGAGCGGGGGCAATGAGCAGTTCTTC | CASSRSGGNEQFF
TRBD2 | TRBJ2-4 | 16 | TRBV5-6 | - | TGTGCCAGCAGCTCCATTACTAGCGTGGCCAAAAACATTCAGTACTTC | CASSSITSVAKNIQYF
TRBD1 | TRBJ2-5 | 16 | TRBV7-3 | medium-sized | TGTGCCAGCAGCTCGCCGGACAGGGGAGGTGTGGAGACCCAGTACTTC | CASSSPDRGGVETQYF
- | TRBJ2-5 | 11 | TRBV13 | - | TGTGCCAGCAGCTTCAGAGAGACCCAGTACTTC | CASSFRETQYF
TRBD2 | TRBJ2-1 | 13 | TRBV7-6 | - | TGTGCCAGCAGCTTGGAGCGGGGGGATGAGCAGTTCTTC | CASSLERGDEQFF
- | TRBJ1-2 | 14 | TRBV7-3 | few | TGTGCCAGCAGCTTAACCGGGCCGGGGGAGGGCTACACCTTC | CASSLTGPGEGYTF
- | TRBJ2-7 | 12 | TRBV19 | few | TGTGCCAGCGGTCCAGGCCTCTACGAGCAGTACTTC | CASGPGLYEQYF
- | TRBJ2-1 | 17 | TRBV7-6 | - | TGTGCCAGCAGCCTTAAAACAGCAGAGAGCTCCTACAATGAGCAGTTCTTC | CASSLKTAESSYNEQFF
TRBD2 | TRBJ2-1 | 16 | TRBV12-3/TRBV12-4 | - | TGTGCCAGCAGTTCTCGGACTAGCGGGTTCTACAATGAGCAGTTCTTC | CASSSRTSGFYNEQFF
- | TRBJ1-1 | 14 | TRBV7-2 | few | TGTGCCAGCAGCTTATTGGCAGGGACCACTGAAGCTTTCTTT | CASSLLAGTTEAFF
- | TRBJ1-1 | 14 | TRBV6-2/TRBV6-3 | few | TGTGCCAGCAGTTACGGGGGGTCGCACACTGAAGCTTTCTTT | CASSYGGSHTEAFF
- | TRBJ1-1 | 16 | TRBV7-9 | few | TGTGCCAGCAGTTCGACATCGGCAGGCGTGAACACTGAAGCTTTCTTT | CASSSTSAGVNTEAFF
- | TRBJ2-1 | 14 | TRBV19 | few | TGTGCCAGTAGCTACGGGACAGTCGGGGGTGAGCAGTTCTTC | CASSYGTVGGEQFF
TRBD2 | TRBJ2-3 | 14 | TRBV4-1 | - | TGTGCCAGCAGCCAAGCCAGCGGGGCAGATACGCAGTATTTT | CASSQASGADTQYF
TRBD1 | TRBJ1-6 | 16 | TRBV7-2 | - | TGTGCCAGCAGTTCCCGGGCAGGGGGTTATAATTCACCCCTCCACTTT | CASSSRAGGYNSPLHF
- | TRBJ1-4 | 15 | TRBV7-2 | - | TGTGCCAGCAGCGCAATTTCGGGGCGGAATGAAAAACTGTTTTTT | CASSAISGRNEKLFF
TRBD1 | TRBJ1-5 | 16 | TRBV7-2 | - | TGTGCCAGCAGCCAATCGGACAGGGGGCGCGATCAGCCCCAGCATTTT | CASSQSDRGRDQPQHF
- | TRBJ2-5 | 15 | TRBV4-1 | - | TGCGCCAGCAGCCAAGATCCCGGCAGCCTAGAGACCCAGTACTTC | CASSQDPGSLETQYF
- | TRBJ2-3 | 15 | TRBV7-8 | - | TGTGCCAGCAGACTCTCGGGCGGGCGCACAGATACGCAGTATTTT | CASRLSGGRTDTQYF